This entry concerns a single T cell receptor beta chain. The antigen is not known. At one of its ends the junction is not consistent with the germline gene, which may arise from a read error. This entry comes from a study of response to subunit inactivated influenza vaccine. Whole-study findings and limits: Each seasonal influenza vaccination recruits few new T cells, the authors suggested.

TCRdb reprocessed the RT-PCR reads via MiXCR and lists one record per CDR3 protein. Of 700,000 to 800,000 distinct CDR3 sequences listed, about 18% are singletons. Germline assignment: CDR1 SGHVS and CDR2 FNYEAQ. The CDR3 runs 11 residues. This specimen consisted of PBMCs from blood, obtained 4 to 6 days after vaccination. The rearrangement links TRBV7-6 to TRBJ1-2; no definite D call. The receptor was isolated from a middle-aged man who received an inactivated influenza vaccine. As DNA, the CDR3 is TGTGCCAGCAGCTCGTGGACTGAGGTCGCCTTC. Residues: CASSSWTEVAF. Full variable domain (remainder filled in from reference TRBV7-6 and TRBJ1-2): GAGVSQSPRYKVTKRGQDVALRCDPISGHVSLYWYRQALGQGPEFLTYFNYEAQQDKSGLPNDRFSAERPEGSISTLTIQRTEQRDSAMYRCASSSWTEVAFGSGTRLTVV.